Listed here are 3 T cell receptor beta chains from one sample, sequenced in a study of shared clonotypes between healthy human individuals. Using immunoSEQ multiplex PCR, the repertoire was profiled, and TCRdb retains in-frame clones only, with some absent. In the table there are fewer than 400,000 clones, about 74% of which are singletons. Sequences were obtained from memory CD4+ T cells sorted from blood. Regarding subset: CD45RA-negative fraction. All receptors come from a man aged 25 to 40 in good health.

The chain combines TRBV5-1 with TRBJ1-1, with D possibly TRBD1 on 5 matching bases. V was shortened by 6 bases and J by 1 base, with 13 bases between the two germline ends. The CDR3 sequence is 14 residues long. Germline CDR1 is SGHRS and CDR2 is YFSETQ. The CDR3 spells CASTPGRANTEAFF. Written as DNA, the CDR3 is TGCGCCAGCACCCCGGGACGAGCGAACACTGAAGCTTTCTTT.

CDR3 amino acids: CASSQEVGGVGEQYF. The CDR3 bases are TGTGCCAGCAGCCAAGAGGTGGGGGGAGTGGGAGAGCAGTACTTC. The V and J genes are TRBV4-2 and TRBJ2-7, with a tentative D call TRBD2 (6 bases). V was cut by 0 bases and J by 7 bases, with 16 bases left in between. The CDR3 has 15 residues. Per germline, CDR1 LGHNA and CDR2 YNFKEQ.

As DNA, the CDR3 is TGTGCCAGCAGCTTAAGGTTGCCCTATGGCTACACCTTC. Its protein is CASSLRLPYGYTF. The chain combines TRBV7-2 with TRBJ1-2; unclear D gene. V lost 2 bases and J lost 4, with 8 bases in between. Germline values: CDR1 SGHTA, CDR2 FQGNSA. This CDR3 spans 13 amino acids.